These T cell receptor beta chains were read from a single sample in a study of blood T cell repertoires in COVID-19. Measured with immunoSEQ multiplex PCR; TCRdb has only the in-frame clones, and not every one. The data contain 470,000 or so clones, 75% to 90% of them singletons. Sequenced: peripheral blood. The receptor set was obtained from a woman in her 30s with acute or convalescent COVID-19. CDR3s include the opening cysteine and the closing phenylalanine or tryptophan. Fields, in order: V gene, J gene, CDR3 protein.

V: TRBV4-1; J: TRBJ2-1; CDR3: CASSQPLLAGGSNEQFF
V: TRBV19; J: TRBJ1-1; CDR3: CASSFIPGQRVRSEAFF
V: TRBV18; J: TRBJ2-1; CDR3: CASSPSLWGPYNEQFF
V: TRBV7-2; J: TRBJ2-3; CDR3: CASSLDFADTQYF
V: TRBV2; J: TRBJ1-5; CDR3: CASSDRYNQPQHF
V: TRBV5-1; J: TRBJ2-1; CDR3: CASSLGTGQNNEQFF
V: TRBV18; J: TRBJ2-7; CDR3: CASSPPLLAGDEQYF
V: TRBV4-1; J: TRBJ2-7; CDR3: CASSQFDRGYEQYF
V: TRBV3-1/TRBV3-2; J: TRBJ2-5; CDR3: CASSQGSGLAAGTQYF
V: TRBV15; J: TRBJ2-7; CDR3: CATSKQTGGSYEQYF
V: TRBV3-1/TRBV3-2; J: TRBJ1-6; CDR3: CASSQSGGPLHF
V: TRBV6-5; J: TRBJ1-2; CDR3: CASRDRVYGYTF
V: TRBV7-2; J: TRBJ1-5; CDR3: CASSLEGHQPQHF
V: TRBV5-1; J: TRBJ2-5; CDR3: CASSSGPADQETQYF
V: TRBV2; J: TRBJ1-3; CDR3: CASTTGGYGNTIYF
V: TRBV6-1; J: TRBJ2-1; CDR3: CASSAPRGGRNNEQFF
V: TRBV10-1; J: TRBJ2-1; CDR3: CASSGGLAGALSSYNEQFF
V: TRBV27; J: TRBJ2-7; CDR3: CASSLSTGTGGYEQYF
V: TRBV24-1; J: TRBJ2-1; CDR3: CATSDPGTGRASEQFF
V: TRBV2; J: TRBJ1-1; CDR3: CASSEQLNTEAFF
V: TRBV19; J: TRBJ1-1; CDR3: CASSIAQGSGEAFF
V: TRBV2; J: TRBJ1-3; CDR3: CASRDGLTIYF
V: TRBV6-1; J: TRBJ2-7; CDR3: CASSQAVGGTYEQYF
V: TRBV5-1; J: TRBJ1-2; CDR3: CASSLAVGLNYGYTF
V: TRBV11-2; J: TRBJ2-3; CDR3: CASSPRQGTDTQYF
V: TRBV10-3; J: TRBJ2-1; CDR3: CAIRRGQGVNEQFF